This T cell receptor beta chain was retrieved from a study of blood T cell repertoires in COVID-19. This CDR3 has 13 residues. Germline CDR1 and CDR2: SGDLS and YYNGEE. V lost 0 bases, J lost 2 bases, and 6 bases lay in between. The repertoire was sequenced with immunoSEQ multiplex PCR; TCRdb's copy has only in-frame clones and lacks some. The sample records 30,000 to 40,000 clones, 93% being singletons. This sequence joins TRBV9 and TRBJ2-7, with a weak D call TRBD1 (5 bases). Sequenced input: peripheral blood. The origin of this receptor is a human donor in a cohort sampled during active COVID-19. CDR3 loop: CASSVGGTYEQYF. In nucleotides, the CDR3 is TGTGCCAGCAGCGTAGGGGGCACCTACGAGCAGTACTTC.